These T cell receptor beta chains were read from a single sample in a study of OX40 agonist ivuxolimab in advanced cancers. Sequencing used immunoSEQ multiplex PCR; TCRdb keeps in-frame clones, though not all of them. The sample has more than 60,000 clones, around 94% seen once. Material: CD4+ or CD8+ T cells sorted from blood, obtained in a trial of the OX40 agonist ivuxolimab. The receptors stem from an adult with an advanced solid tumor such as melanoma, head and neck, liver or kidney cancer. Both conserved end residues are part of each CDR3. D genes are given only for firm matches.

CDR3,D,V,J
CASSPLFDTQYF,.,TRBV27,TRBJ2-3
CASRFGTDNQPQHF,TRBD1,TRBV27,TRBJ1-5
CASSGLPSSYNEQFF,.,TRBV19,TRBJ2-1
CASSENPFGYRNTEAFF,.,TRBV6-1,TRBJ1-1
CASSQGRPTEAFF,.,TRBV4-3,TRBJ1-1
CASSHPWTSGPDTDTYEQYF,TRBD2,TRBV14,TRBJ2-7
CASSIGTGRPPRTRPHEQYF,TRBD1,TRBV19,TRBJ2-7
CASSTRGGEAFF,.,TRBV7-6,TRBJ1-1
CASSFGREGLETQYF,TRBD2,TRBV11-2,TRBJ2-5
CASSTRQGPYNEQFF,TRBD1,TRBV28,TRBJ2-1
CASSQGTGTYEQYF,.,TRBV4-2,TRBJ2-7
CATSPRTGDYEQYF,TRBD1,TRBV10-2,TRBJ2-7
CASSAVGGPYEQYF,.,TRBV18,TRBJ2-7
CASSLSRGRGGTEAFF,.,TRBV11-2,TRBJ1-1
CASGWTGELFF,.,TRBV27,TRBJ2-2
CASSLRTGVSYEQYF,TRBD1,TRBV5-4,TRBJ2-7
CASKQGEYTEAFF,.,TRBV19,TRBJ1-1
CASSPGSYSNQPQHF,.,TRBV11-2,TRBJ1-5
CASSGRDGQPQHF,.,TRBV19,TRBJ1-5
CASSTHPGDFWETQYF,.,TRBV11-2,TRBJ2-5
CASTKGASYEQYF,.,TRBV5-6,TRBJ2-7
CASSLAGRQGDTQYF,.,TRBV5-1,TRBJ2-3
CASSSGTGGAFF,TRBD1,TRBV27,TRBJ1-1
CASSPTGGLAKNIQYF,TRBD2,TRBV7-9,TRBJ2-4
CASFLTAGILEQETQYF,TRBD2,TRBV7-8,TRBJ2-5
CASSSGTGLHF,.,TRBV7-2,TRBJ1-6
CASSLGTASSGTDTQYF,.,TRBV5-1,TRBJ2-3
CSVEGGQGAIYGYTF,TRBD1,TRBV29-1,TRBJ1-2
CASSWDRGNQPQHF,TRBD1,TRBV28,TRBJ1-5
CASSLSGGRNTEAFF,TRBD1,TRBV28,TRBJ1-1
CASRSLIRDSRNIQYF,TRBD1,TRBV28,TRBJ2-4
CAWSILIGATQYF,.,TRBV30,TRBJ2-5
CASSLVPPGRGSYEQYF,.,TRBV7-9,TRBJ2-7
CASSLGLVEQFF,.,TRBV7-2,TRBJ2-1
CASSSGGPDTQYF,.,TRBV27,TRBJ2-3
CASSLDPGGNHYEQYF,.,TRBV11-3,TRBJ2-7
CASRFMGGPNTEAFF,.,TRBV5-4,TRBJ1-1
CASSGAQGAWSDTQYF,TRBD1,TRBV9,TRBJ2-3
CASGGPFDSYEQYF,.,TRBV7-2,.
CASSQGSEQYF,.,TRBV6-5,TRBJ2-7
CASSLAGLNTGAYEQYF,TRBD1,TRBV5-6,TRBJ2-7
CASRASGGYTF,.,TRBV6-5,TRBJ1-2
CASSLEETQYF,.,TRBV28,TRBJ2-5
CASSSDRLEQYF,.,TRBV5-1,TRBJ2-7
CASSQQGNTGELFF,.,TRBV4-3,TRBJ2-2
CATSRGFQGNSPLHF,.,TRBV15,TRBJ1-6
CATSSWTGELFF,.,TRBV15,TRBJ2-2
CASSQGGLARNEQFF,TRBD2,TRBV14,TRBJ2-1
CASSLVGGYYEQYF,.,TRBV5-6,TRBJ2-7
CASSLTGQYLTEAFF,.,TRBV7-9,TRBJ1-1
CASRPGGQGGYNEQFF,TRBD1,TRBV19,TRBJ2-1
CSVEERWNTEAFF,.,TRBV29-1,TRBJ1-1
CASSFSLGPMNTEAFF,.,TRBV7-3,TRBJ1-1
CASSLLGGQPQHF,.,TRBV27,TRBJ1-5
CASSSIGASGRDNEQFF,TRBD2,TRBV11-3,TRBJ2-1
CASGRGFLPLNTEAFF,.,TRBV10-2,TRBJ1-1
CASSKALWSKRTEAFF,.,TRBV21-1,TRBJ1-1